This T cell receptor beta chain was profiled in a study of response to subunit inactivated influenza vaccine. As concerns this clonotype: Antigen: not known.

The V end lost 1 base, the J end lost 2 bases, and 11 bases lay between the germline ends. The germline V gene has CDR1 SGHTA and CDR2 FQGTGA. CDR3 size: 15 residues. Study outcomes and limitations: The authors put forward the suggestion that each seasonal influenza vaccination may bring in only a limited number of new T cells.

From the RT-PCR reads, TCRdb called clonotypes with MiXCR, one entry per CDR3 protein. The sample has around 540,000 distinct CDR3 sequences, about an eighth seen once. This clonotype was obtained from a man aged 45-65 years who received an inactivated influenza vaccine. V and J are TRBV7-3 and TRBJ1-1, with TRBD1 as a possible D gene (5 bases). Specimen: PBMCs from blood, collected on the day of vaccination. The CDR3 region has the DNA TGTGCCAGCAGCTTAATTCGGGGGACCAACACTGAAGCTTTCTTT. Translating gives CASSLIRGTNTEAFF. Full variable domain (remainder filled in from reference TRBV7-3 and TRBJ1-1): GAGVSQTPSNKVTEKGKYVELRCDPISGHTALYWYRQSLGQGPEFLIYFQGTGAADDSGLPNDRFFAVRPEGSVSTLKIQRTERGDSAVYLCASSLIRGTNTEAFFGQGTRLTVV.